This TCR beta chain was sequenced during a study of cytomegalovirus exposure and HLA in healthy donors. Looking at the study overall: The same platform as the approximately 670 first-cohort repertoires was used for the 90 to 150 validation repertoires, a later analysis reported.

Sequencing was performed with immunoSEQ multiplex PCR; in TCRdb, only in-frame clones are kept and a portion is missing. The data show approximately 150,000 clones, approximately 89% seen once. Germline V gives CDR1 KGHSH, CDR2 LQKENI. Between the trimmed V and J ends, which lost 1 base and 8 bases, there was a span of 11 bases. The CDR3 totals 13 residues. The gene calls are TRBV18 and TRBJ1-2; D is possibly TRBD1 (6 bases). What was sequenced was PBMCs. This receptor was obtained from a man aged 18 to 29 in good health and CMV-seronegative. CDR3: CASSPQGVEGYTF. The CDR3 coding sequence is TGTGCCAGCTCACCACAGGGGGTTGAAGGCTACACCTTC.